Detailed here is one T cell receptor beta chain. Its specificity is unknown. CDR1 and CDR2 (germline): SQVTM, ANQGSEA. This CDR3 comprises 13 residues. The data stem from a study of T cells expressing NK-cell markers. Study in general: HCMV serostatus: seven of eight sequenced donors positive, one negative.

Study observations and caveats: The CD3+CD56-NKG2C+ fraction was also led by these clonotypes in a few donors.

Template switching by 5'RACE with UMIs generated the TCR beta cDNA. TCRdb re-called the 5' RACE reads; one entry per CDR3 protein, DNA not given. This repertoire includes 300,000 to 500,000 distinct CDR3 sequences. The J gene is TRBJ2-7, the V gene TRBV29-1; the D call of TRBD2 rests on TCRdb alone, since no DNA is present to check it. The source of this sequence is a woman in her fifties or sixties in good health. Sequenced material: blood T cells: a sorted CD56 or NKG2C T cell subset, CD4+ or CD8+ T cells, or bulk PBMC T cells (not recorded which). The CDR3 spells CSVSSAGVASEYF.